A selection of T cell receptor beta chains follows, all from one sample in a study of cytomegalovirus exposure and HLA in healthy donors. Clones were sequenced by immunoSEQ multiplex PCR, and TCRdb holds only the in-frame ones, with some missing. The table lists 100,000 or so clones, around four fifths of them singletons, with around 4.1% in the top ten. Source material: PBMCs. These receptors were obtained from a man aged 40-49 years in good health and CMV-seronegative. Each CDR3 is given with its conserved first and last residue. D genes are given only for firm matches. Expanded clones get a size class; other rows say once, few or many, or leave the size out.

v_call	d_call	j_call	clone_size	cdr3_nt	cdr3_aa
TRBV5-1	TRBD2	TRBJ2-1	NA	TGCGCCAGCAGCCCGGGACTAGCGGGGGGGCCGAGTGAGCAGTTCTTC	CASSPGLAGGPSEQFF
TRBV4-3	NA	TRBJ1-1	NA	TGCGCCAGCAGCCAAGATCTTACTTCAAGGAACACTGAAGCTTTCTTT	CASSQDLTSRNTEAFF
TRBV5-1	NA	TRBJ1-1	NA	TGCGCCAGCAGCTTGTTCTCTACTGGAGGGAACACTGAAGCTTTCTTT	CASSLFSTGGNTEAFF
TRBV5-1	TRBD1	TRBJ2-5	NA	TGCGCCAGCAGGACCGGGACAGGGGGCCAGGAGACCCAGTACTTC	CASRTGTGGQETQYF
TRBV18	TRBD1	TRBJ1-2	few	TGTGCCAGCTCACCGCCTCCGGGACAGCCTGAAGACTATGGCTACACCTTC	CASSPPPGQPEDYGYTF
TRBV7-9	NA	TRBJ2-4	NA	TGTGCCAGCAGCTTAGATGGAGGGGGCAACAAAAACATTCAGTACTTC	CASSLDGGGNKNIQYF
TRBV5-5	TRBD1	TRBJ1-1	NA	TGTGCCAGCAGCAGGACTGGGACAGAAAGGAACACTGAAGCTTTCTTT	CASSRTGTERNTEAFF
TRBV9	NA	TRBJ1-2	NA	TGTGCCAGCAGCGTAAGTGAGGGTGGTGGTGGCTACACCTTC	CASSVSEGGGGYTF
TRBV19	NA	TRBJ2-3	NA	TGTGCCAGTACCTCTTCTAGCACAGATACGCAGTATTTT	CASTSSSTDTQYF
TRBV5-4	TRBD1	TRBJ2-3	NA	TGTGCCAGCAGCTGGAACAGGGGGACTAGCACAGATACGCAGTATTTT	CASSWNRGTSTDTQYF
TRBV18	NA	TRBJ2-3	NA	TGTGCCAGCTCACCGACAGAGCAGGGTACGCAGTATTTT	CASSPTEQGTQYF
TRBV5-4	NA	TRBJ2-3	once	TGTGCCAGCAGCTGGGGGGGCACAGATACGCAGTATTTT	CASSWGGTDTQYF
TRBV6-5	NA	TRBJ1-5	once	TGTGCCAGCAGTTACCACAGGGAGGGTCAGCCCCAGCATTTT	CASSYHREGQPQHF
TRBV27	NA	TRBJ1-2	NA	TGTGCCAGCAGTTTCAGGGGTTATGGCTACACCTTC	CASSFRGYGYTF
TRBV5-1	NA	TRBJ2-1	once	TGCGCCAGCAGCTCCCTCCGGGGATACAATGAGCAGTTCTTC	CASSSLRGYNEQFF
TRBV7-2	NA	TRBJ1-6	NA	TGTGCCAGCAGCCGCGCGTCTAATTCACCCCTCCACTTT	CASSRASNSPLHF
TRBV6-6	TRBD1	TRBJ1-5	NA	TGTGCCAGCAGTTTACTACCGGGACAGGGTGGTCAGCCCCAGCATTTT	CASSLLPGQGGQPQHF
TRBV5-1	NA	TRBJ1-1	NA	TGCGCCAGCAGCGTCCCTACTGGAACAGCTCTTGAAGCTTTCTTT	CASSVPTGTALEAFF
TRBV18	TRBD1	TRBJ2-4	NA	TGTGCCAGCTCAAGGGACAGGGCTCTAGCCAAAAACATTCAGTACTTC	CASSRDRALAKNIQYF
TRBV7-2	NA	TRBJ1-1	NA	TGTGCCAGCAGAACCACCGGGGGATTGAACACTGAAGCTTTCTTT	CASRTTGGLNTEAFF
TRBV29-1	TRBD1	TRBJ1-1	once	TGCAGCGCATTACGGACAGGGGGCACTGAAGCTTTCTTT	CSALRTGGTEAFF
TRBV9	NA	TRBJ1-1	NA	TGTGCCAGCAGCGGGGGAGTAACAGGGACTGAAGCTTTCTTT	CASSGGVTGTEAFF
TRBV7-2	TRBD2	TRBJ2-5	NA	TGTGCCAGCAGCTCGGAGGGACTAGCGGGGATAACAAGCGAGACCCAGTACTTC	CASSSEGLAGITSETQYF
TRBV9	NA	TRBJ2-5	NA	TGTGCCAGCAGCGCGCGGGGGCAAGAAGAGACCCAGTACTTC	CASSARGQEETQYF
TRBV20-1	NA	TRBJ1-1	NA	TGCAGTGCTTACGCGACTGAAGCTTTCTTT	CSAYATEAFF
TRBV30	NA	TRBJ1-1	NA	TGTGCCTACACAATCGCGGGGAACACTGAAGCTTTCTTT	CAYTIAGNTEAFF
TRBV9	NA	TRBJ2-3	NA	TGTGCCAGCAGCGTACAGGGGATTAGGACAGATACGCAGTATTTT	CASSVQGIRTDTQYF
TRBV2	TRBD1	TRBJ1-2	once	TGTGCCAGCAGAAAGGGGACAGCTGATGGCTACACCTTC	CASRKGTADGYTF
TRBV10-1	NA	TRBJ1-6	once	TGCGCCAGCAGTCAGGGTTCTAGGACACCCCTCCACTTT	CASSQGSRTPLHF
TRBV5-6	TRBD2	TRBJ2-5	NA	TGTGCCAGCAGCGAACAATGGGAGGGACCCCAAGAGACCCAGTACTTC	CASSEQWEGPQETQYF
TRBV5-6	NA	TRBJ2-5	NA	TGTGCCAGCAGCTTTACGAGAGGCCAAGAGACCCAGTACTTC	CASSFTRGQETQYF
TRBV30	TRBD2	TRBJ2-1	NA	TGTGCCATAGCGGGGGGTGGCCTCAATGAGCAGTTCTTC	CAIAGGGLNEQFF
TRBV7-8	NA	TRBJ2-2	NA	TGTGCCAGCCCCAAACTCGGAGTTAACACCGGGGAGCTGTTTTTT	CASPKLGVNTGELFF
TRBV5-1	NA	TRBJ2-2	NA	TGCGCCAGCAGCTTGAGGGCAGGGGCGAACACCGGGGAGCTGTTTTTT	CASSLRAGANTGELFF
TRBV29-1	NA	TRBJ2-1	NA	TGCAGCGCTGAAAGGGGTCATTCCTACAATGAGCAGTTCTTC	CSAERGHSYNEQFF
TRBV5-6	TRBD1	TRBJ2-2	NA	TGTGCCAGCAGAAGGACAGGGGCCGGGGAGCTGTTTTTT	CASRRTGAGELFF
TRBV29-1	TRBD1	TRBJ2-7	few	TGCAGCGTTGAAGTGGGAGGACAGGGGGTTTCCTACGAGCAGTACTTC	CSVEVGGQGVSYEQYF
TRBV30	NA	TRBJ1-6	NA	TGTGCCTGGAAGAGGGTAGGTTCCAATTGGGAATCACCCCTCCACTTT	CAWKRVGSNWESPLHF
TRBV6-1	TRBD1	TRBJ1-4	NA	TGTGCCAGCAGTCGGGACAGGGAACCCGAAAAACTGTTTTTT	CASSRDREPEKLFF
TRBV28	TRBD2	TRBJ2-5	NA	TGTGCCAGCAGTTCCCTCGGGGCGGGGGGGCAGGAGACCCAGTACTTC	CASSSLGAGGQETQYF
TRBV5-1	NA	TRBJ1-6	NA	TGCGCCAGCAGCTTGGGAGTAGGGGCATGGAATTCACCCCTCCACTTT	CASSLGVGAWNSPLHF
TRBV9	TRBD2	TRBJ2-5	NA	TGTGCCAGCAGCCCGAGGCGGGGGGAAGGGGAGACCCAGTACTTC	CASSPRRGEGETQYF
TRBV18	TRBD1	TRBJ1-1	few	TGTGCCAGCTCACCACTCCCAGGGGGATGGACTGAAGCTTTCTTT	CASSPLPGGWTEAFF
TRBV7-2	NA	TRBJ1-5	few	TGTGCCAGCAGCCCCCGGGGAGGGGGATTTAGCAATCAGCCCCAGCATTTT	CASSPRGGGFSNQPQHF
TRBV5-5	NA	TRBJ1-1	NA	TGTGCCAGCAGCTTGCTGGGGGGGGGTATCACTGAAGCCTTCTTT	CASSLLGGGITEAFF
TRBV18	TRBD2	TRBJ2-1	NA	TGTGCCAGCTCACCAGGGACTAGCGGAGCCTACAATGAGCAGTTCTTC	CASSPGTSGAYNEQFF
TRBV7-9	TRBD1	TRBJ1-1	NA	TGTGCCAGCAGCGGATGGGACAGGGACACTGAAGCTTTCTTT	CASSGWDRDTEAFF
TRBV6-5	NA	TRBJ2-7	NA	TGTGCCAGCAGTTACTCGGTCCAGGGTGGGTACGAGCAGTACTTC	CASSYSVQGGYEQYF
TRBV30	TRBD2	TRBJ2-1	few	TGTGCCTGGAGTGTACGGACTAGCGGGGGTTGGAAGTTCTTC	CAWSVRTSGGWKFF
TRBV7-9	TRBD1	TRBJ1-1	NA	TGTGCCAGCAGCTTAGGGGGACAGGGGGGTGCTGAAGCTTTCTTT	CASSLGGQGGAEAFF